A single sample gave rise to the 14 T cell receptor beta chains below, sequenced in a study of post-analysis software for immune sequencing data. General study results and limits: Elevated frequency relative to controls characterized roughly 5 TRBV segments in patients, TRBV5-6, TRBV5-1 and TRBV20-1 among them.

Presence of unique molecular identifiers characterized the TCR beta cDNA libraries. TCRdb reprocessed the PCR reads via MiXCR and lists one record per CDR3 protein. The sample yields roughly 540,000 distinct CDR3 sequences, 30% to 40% seen once. Antigen specificity for these receptors is unknown. Sequenced input: blood. The receptors were sampled from a girl aged 2-17 years with multiple sclerosis.

This clonotype was detected a few times. This chain connects TRBV20-1 to TRBJ1-2, with D possibly matching TRBD1 (6 bases). Trimming stripped 4 bases from V and 6 bases from J, with 15 bases between. The CDR3 extends over 13 amino acids. Germline V lookup: CDR1 DFQATT, CDR2 SNEGSKA (reference sequence). The CDR3 sequence: CSATRQEGHGYTF. The CDR3 DNA follows: TGCAGTGCTACTCGACAGGAGGGCCATGGCTACACCTTC.

About this clonotype: At one of its ends the junction is not consistent with the germline gene, which may arise from a read error. The chain has TRBV12-3 or TRBV12-4 and TRBJ2-3; D perhaps matches TRBD2 (6 bases). The CDR3 is made up of 15 amino acids. The CDR3 sequence: CATSRDSRASDAQYF. The CDR3 bases are TGTGCCACCTCGAGGGACTCCAGGGCGTCAGATGCGCAGTATTTT.

This rearrangement joins TRBV9 to TRBJ2-7; 8 bases align to TRBD1. The closer fit of TRBJ2-5 to the DNA end suggests the J call may be wrong. Per the germline V gene, CDR1 is SGDLS and CDR2 is YYNGEE. The CDR3 runs to 14 residues. This chain's CDR3 is CASSVSGQGGTQYF. The CDR3 coding sequence is TGTGCCAGCAGCGTATCTGGACAGGGAGGGACCCAGTACTTC.

This rearrangement joins TRBV20-1 to TRBJ2-1; D might be TRBD2 (5 bases). V lost 2 bases to trimming and J lost 5 bases, with 10 bases between them. Germline loops: CDR1 DFQATT, CDR2 SNEGSKA (reference sequence). The CDR3 extends over 13 amino acids. DNA for the CDR3: TGCAGTGCTAGAAGGCCGAGGGACAATGAGCAGTTCTTC. It specifies CSARRPRDNEQFF.

The chain is built from TRBV10-3 and TRBJ1-4; D is possibly TRBD1 (6 bases). With 3 bases removed from V and 6 bases from J, the gap between germline ends came to 11 bases. CDR1 and CDR2 (germline): ENHRY, SYGVKD. The CDR3 is 14 amino acids. CDR3 sequence (DNA): TGTGCCATCAGTGATCGGACAGAAGATGAAAAACTGTTTTTT. It codes for CAISDRTEDEKLFF.

V is TRBV12-3 or TRBV12-4 and J is TRBJ1-1; weak D call: TRBD1 (6 bases). The CDR3 runs 12 residues. V was pared by 3 bases and J by 7 bases, with 9 bases between. In nucleotides, the CDR3 is TGTGCCAGCAGTTTGGAAGGGGGTGAAGCTTTCTTT. It encodes CASSLEGGEAFF.

This chain connects TRBV7-9 to TRBJ2-5; D gene uncertain. Between the trimmed V and J ends, which lost 0 bases and 2 bases, there was a span of 10 bases. The CDR3 length is 15 residues. In germline, CDR1 is SEHNR, CDR2 FQNEAQ (reference sequence). The CDR3: CASSLAGLGQETQYF. CDR3 DNA sequence: TGTGCCAGCAGCTTAGCGGGTCTAGGACAAGAGACCCAGTACTTC.

This clonotype showed up just a few times. This chain connects TRBV5-6 to TRBJ1-1; TRBD1 might be the D (6 bases). V was pared by 2 bases and J by 1 base, with 12 bases between. CDR3 length: 15 amino acids. From germline, CDR1 is SGHDT and CDR2 YYEEEE. CDR3 protein: CASSFWGLRNTEAFF. In DNA form, the CDR3 reads TGTGCCAGCAGCTTCTGGGGGCTACGGAACACTGAAGCTTTCTTT. Together with reference TRBV5-6 and TRBJ1-1, the CDR3 gives the full variable domain: DAGVTQSPTHLIKTRGQQVTLRCSPKSGHDTVSWYQQALGQGPQFIFQYYEEEERQRGNFPDRFSGHQFPNYSSELNVNALLLGDSALYLCASSFWGLRNTEAFFGQGTRLTVV.

V and J are TRBV7-2 and TRBJ2-1; perhaps TRBD2 as D (6 bases). The V gene's germline CDR1 is SGHTA and CDR2 FQGNSA. The V end lost 4 bases, the J end lost 4 bases, and 14 bases lay between the germline ends. The CDR3 is 15 amino acids. CDR3 loop: CASSSLAITYNEQFF. CDR3 bases: TGTGCCAGCAGCTCGCTAGCGATAACGTACAATGAGCAGTTCTTC.

The chain employs TRBV24-1 and TRBJ1-5; D is uncertain. Germline-derived CDR1 and CDR2 are KGHDR and SFDVKD. V lost 1 base and J 1 base, leaving 4 bases between the germline ends. The CDR3 covers 14 residues. The CDR3 bases are TGTGCCACCAGTGATTTCGGCAGCAATCAGCCCCAGCATTTT. Protein sequence: CATSDFGSNQPQHF.

The chain couples TRBV5-1 to TRBJ1-6; TRBD1 aligns across 7 bases. Germline-derived CDR1 and CDR2 are SGHRS and YFSETQ. CDR3 length: 15 amino acids. Unmatched junction bases numbered 10, after V lost 4 bases and J lost 9 bases. Here the CDR3 reads CASSPVTGESSPLHF. DNA of the CDR3: TGCGCCAGCAGCCCCGTTACAGGGGAAAGTTCACCCCTCCACTTT.

The rearrangement uses TRBV24-1 and TRBJ1-5; 10 nucleotides align to TRBD1. The germline CDR1 and CDR2 sequences are KGHDR and SFDVKD. The CDR3 is 16 amino acids. Trimming took 3 bases from V and 2 from J; bases not matched to a gene: 3. Written as DNA, the CDR3 is TGTGCCACCAGTGATCCGACAGGGGGCGGCAATCAGCCCCAGCATTTT. Protein: CATSDPTGGGNQPQHF.

In the case of this clonotype: The junction shows a germline mismatch at one end, possibly a read error. V and J are TRBV19 and TRBJ2-5; possibly TRBD1 or TRBD2 for D (5 bases each). Germline assignment: CDR1 LNHDA and CDR2 SQIVND (reference sequence). The CDR3 is 13 amino acids. The CDR3 loop is CASSTEGLQTPYF. The CDR3 DNA reads as TGTGCCAGTAGTACCGAGGGGTTACAGACCCCGTACTTC.

The chain is built from TRBV27 and TRBJ1-4, with 10 bases lining up with TRBD1. CDR1 and CDR2 (germline): MNHEY, SMNVEV (reference sequence). The CDR3 consists of 16 residues. V lost 2 bases, J lost 1 base, and 1 base stayed unmatched. The CDR3 region is CASSLGTGVTNEKLFF. DNA of the CDR3: TGTGCCAGCAGTTTAGGGACAGGGGTAACTAATGAAAAACTGTTTTTT.